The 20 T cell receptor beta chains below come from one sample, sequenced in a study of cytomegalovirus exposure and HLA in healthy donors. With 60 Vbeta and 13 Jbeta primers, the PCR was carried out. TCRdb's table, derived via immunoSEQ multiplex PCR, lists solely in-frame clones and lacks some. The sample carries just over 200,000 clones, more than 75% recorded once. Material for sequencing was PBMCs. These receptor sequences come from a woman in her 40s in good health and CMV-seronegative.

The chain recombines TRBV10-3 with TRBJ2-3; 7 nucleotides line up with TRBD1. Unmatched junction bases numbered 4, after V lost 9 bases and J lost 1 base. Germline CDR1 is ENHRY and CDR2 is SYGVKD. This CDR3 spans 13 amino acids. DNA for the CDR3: TGTGCCATTGGACAGGCGGGCACAGATACGCAGTATTTT. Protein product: CAIGQAGTDTQYF.

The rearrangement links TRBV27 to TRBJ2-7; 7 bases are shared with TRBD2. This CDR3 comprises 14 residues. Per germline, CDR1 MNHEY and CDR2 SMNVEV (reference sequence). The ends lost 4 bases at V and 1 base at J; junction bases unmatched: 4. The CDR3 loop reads CASSSGTKSYEQYF. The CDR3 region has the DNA TGTGCCAGCAGTTCCGGGACTAAATCCTACGAGCAGTACTTC.

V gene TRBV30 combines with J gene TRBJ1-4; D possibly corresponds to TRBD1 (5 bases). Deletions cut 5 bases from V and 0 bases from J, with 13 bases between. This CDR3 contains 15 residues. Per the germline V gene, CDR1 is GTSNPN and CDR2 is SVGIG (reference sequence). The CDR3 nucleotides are TGTGCCTGGCAGGGTTTTCAGGCAACTAATGAAAAACTGTTTTTT. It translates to CAWQGFQATNEKLFF.

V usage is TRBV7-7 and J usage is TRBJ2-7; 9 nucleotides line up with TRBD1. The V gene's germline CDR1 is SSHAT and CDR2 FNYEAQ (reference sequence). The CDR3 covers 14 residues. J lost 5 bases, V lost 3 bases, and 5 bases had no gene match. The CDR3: CASSLRTGVNEQYF. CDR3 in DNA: TGTGCCAGCAGCTTGAGGACAGGGGTAAACGAGCAGTACTTC.

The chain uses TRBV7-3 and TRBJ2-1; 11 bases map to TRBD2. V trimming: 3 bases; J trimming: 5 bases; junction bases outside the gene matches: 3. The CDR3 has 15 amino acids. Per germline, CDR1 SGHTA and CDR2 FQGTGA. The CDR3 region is CASSLTGLADNEQFF. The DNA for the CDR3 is TGTGCCAGCAGCTTGACGGGACTAGCGGACAATGAGCAGTTCTTC.

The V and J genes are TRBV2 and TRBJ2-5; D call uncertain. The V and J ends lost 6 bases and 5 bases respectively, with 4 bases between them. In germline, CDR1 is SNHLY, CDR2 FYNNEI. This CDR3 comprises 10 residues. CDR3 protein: CASRRETQYF. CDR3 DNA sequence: TGTGCCAGCAGGCGGGAGACCCAGTACTTC.

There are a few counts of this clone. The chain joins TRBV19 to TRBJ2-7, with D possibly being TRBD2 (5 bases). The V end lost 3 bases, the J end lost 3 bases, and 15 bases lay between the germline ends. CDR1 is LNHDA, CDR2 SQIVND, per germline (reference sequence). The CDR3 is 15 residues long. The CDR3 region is CASSIALAGIYEQYF. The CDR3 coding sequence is TGTGCCAGTAGTATCGCTCTAGCTGGTATCTACGAGCAGTACTTC. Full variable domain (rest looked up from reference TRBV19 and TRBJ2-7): DGGITQSPKYLFRKEGQNVTLSCEQNLNHDAMYWYRQDPGQGLRLIYYSQIVNDFQKGDIAEGYSVSREKKESFPLTVTSAQKNPTAFYLCASSIALAGIYEQYFGPGTRLTVT.

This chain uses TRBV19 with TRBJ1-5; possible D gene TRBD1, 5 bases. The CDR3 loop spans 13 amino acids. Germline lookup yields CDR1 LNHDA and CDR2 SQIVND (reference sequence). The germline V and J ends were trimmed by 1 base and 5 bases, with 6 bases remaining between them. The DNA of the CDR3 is TGTGCCAGTAGTATAGGGGGCGATCAGCCCCAGCATTTT. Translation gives CASSIGGDQPQHF. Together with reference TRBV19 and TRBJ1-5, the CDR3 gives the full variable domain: DGGITQSPKYLFRKEGQNVTLSCEQNLNHDAMYWYRQDPGQGLRLIYYSQIVNDFQKGDIAEGYSVSREKKESFPLTVTSAQKNPTAFYLCASSIGGDQPQHFGDGTRLSIL.

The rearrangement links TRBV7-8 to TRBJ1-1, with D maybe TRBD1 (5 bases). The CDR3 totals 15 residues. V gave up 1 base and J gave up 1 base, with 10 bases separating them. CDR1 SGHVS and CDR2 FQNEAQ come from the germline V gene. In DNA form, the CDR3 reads TGTGCCAGCAGCTTAGGTACTCAGGGGAACACTGAAGCTTTCTTT. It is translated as CASSLGTQGNTEAFF. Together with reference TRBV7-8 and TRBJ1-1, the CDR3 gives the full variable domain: GAGVSQSPRYKVAKRGQDVALRCDPISGHVSLFWYQQALGQGPEFLTYFQNEAQLDKSGLPSDRFFAERPEGSVSTLKIQRTQQEDSAVYLCASSLGTQGNTEAFFGQGTRLTVV.

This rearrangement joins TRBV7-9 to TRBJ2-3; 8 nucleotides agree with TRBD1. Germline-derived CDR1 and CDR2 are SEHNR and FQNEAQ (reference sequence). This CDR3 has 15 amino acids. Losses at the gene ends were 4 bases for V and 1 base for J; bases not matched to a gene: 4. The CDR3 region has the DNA TGTGCCAGCAGCTCCACGGGACAGGGCACAGATACGCAGTATTTT. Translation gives CASSSTGQGTDTQYF.

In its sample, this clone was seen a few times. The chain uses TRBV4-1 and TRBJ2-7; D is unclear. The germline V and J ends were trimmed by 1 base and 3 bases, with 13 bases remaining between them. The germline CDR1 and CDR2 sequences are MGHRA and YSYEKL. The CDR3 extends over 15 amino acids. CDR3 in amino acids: CASSQGPTSNYEQYF. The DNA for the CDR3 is TGCGCCAGCAGCCAAGGGCCGACATCGAACTACGAGCAGTACTTC.

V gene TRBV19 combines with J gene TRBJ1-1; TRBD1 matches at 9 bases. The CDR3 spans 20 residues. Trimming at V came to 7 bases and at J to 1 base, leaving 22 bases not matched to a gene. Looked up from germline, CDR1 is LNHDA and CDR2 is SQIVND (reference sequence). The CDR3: CASTPLAWRQGVKRNTEAFF. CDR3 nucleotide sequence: TGTGCCAGTACGCCTCTCGCTTGGAGACAGGGGGTTAAAAGGAACACTGAAGCTTTCTTT. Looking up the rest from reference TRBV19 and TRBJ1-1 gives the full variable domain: DGGITQSPKYLFRKEGQNVTLSCEQNLNHDAMYWYRQDPGQGLRLIYYSQIVNDFQKGDIAEGYSVSREKKESFPLTVTSAQKNPTAFYLCASTPLAWRQGVKRNTEAFFGQGTRLTVV.

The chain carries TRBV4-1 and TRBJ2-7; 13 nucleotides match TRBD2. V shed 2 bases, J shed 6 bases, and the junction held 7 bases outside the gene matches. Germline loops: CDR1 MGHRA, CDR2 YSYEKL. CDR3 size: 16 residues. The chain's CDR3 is CASSQLRTSGSIEQYF. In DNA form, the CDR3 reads TGCGCCAGCAGCCAACTCCGGACTAGCGGGAGCATCGAGCAGTACTTC.

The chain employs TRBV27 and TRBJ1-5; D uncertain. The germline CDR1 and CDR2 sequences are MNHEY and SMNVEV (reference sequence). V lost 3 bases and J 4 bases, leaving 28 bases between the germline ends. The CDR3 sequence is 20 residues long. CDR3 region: CASSLVWTRIHTLANQPQHF. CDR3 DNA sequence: TGTGCCAGCAGTTTGGTTTGGACCAGGATACACACTCTAGCTAATCAGCCCCAGCATTTT.

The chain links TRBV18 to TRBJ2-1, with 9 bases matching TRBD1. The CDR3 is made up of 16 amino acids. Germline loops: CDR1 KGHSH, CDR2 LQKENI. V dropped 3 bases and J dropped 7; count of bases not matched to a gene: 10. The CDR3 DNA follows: TGTGCCAGCTCACCCGACGGGACAGGGTTTACGAATGAGCAGTTCTTC. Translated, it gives CASSPDGTGFTNEQFF. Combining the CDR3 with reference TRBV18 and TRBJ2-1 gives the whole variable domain NAGVMQNPRHLVRRRGQEARLRCSPMKGHSHVYWYRQLPEEGLKFMVYLQKENIIDESGMPKERFSAEFPKEGPSILRIQQVVRGDSAAYFCASSPDGTGFTNEQFFGPGTRLTVL.

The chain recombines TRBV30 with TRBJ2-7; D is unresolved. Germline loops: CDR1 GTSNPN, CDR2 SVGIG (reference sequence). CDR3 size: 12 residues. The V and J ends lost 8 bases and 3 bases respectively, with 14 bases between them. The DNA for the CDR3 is TGTGCCCTCGAGGAGACGGGCTACGAGCAGTACTTC. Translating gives CALEETGYEQYF.

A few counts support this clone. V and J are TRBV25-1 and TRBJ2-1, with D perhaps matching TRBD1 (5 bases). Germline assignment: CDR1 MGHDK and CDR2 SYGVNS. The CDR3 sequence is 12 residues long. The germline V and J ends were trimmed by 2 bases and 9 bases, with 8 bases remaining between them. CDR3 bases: TGTGCCAGCAGTGAAGGACACGGTGAGCAGTTCTTC. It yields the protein CASSEGHGEQFF.

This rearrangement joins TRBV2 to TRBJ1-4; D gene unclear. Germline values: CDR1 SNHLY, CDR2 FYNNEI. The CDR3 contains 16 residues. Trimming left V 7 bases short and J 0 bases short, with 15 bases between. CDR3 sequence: CASIFGPFTTNEKLFF. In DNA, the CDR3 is TGTGCCAGCATCTTTGGCCCTTTTACAACTAATGAAAAACTGTTTTTT.

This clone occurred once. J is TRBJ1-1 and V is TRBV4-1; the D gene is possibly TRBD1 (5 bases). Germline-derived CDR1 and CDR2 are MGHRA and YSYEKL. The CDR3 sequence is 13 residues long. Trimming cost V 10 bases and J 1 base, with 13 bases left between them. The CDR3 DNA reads TGCGCCACCGGGGGTGGCCCGAACACTGAAGCTTTCTTT. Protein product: CATGGGPNTEAFF.

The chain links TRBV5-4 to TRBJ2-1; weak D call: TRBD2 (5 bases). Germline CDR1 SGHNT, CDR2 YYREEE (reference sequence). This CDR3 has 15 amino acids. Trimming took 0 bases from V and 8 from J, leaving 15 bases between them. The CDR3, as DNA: TGTGCCAGCAGCTTGGCCACTAGGATGGAATATGAGCAGTTCTTC. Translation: CASSLATRMEYEQFF.